This T cell receptor (beta chain) comes out of a study of OX40 agonist ivuxolimab in advanced cancers. Study context: Patients were infused with ivuxolimab every 2 weeks at 0.01 to 10 mg/kg.

This clone was observed a single time. Its target is not known. The data were produced by immunoSEQ multiplex PCR, yet TCRdb's version contains in-frame clones alone and is incomplete. The sample includes some 69,000 clones, 80% to 90% seen only once; the top ten take around 2.6%. Broader study findings: The study observed clonal expansion of CD4+ and CD8+ blood T cells by week 6 at 0.1 to 3.0 mg/kg. No determination was made of the antigen specificity of the expanded peripheral T cells. Partial responders treated at 0.1-3.0 mg/kg exhibited clonal expansion among the lowest measured.

The CDR3 extends over 18 amino acids. V was clipped by 0 bases and J by 2 bases; unmatched bases: 10. Per germline, CDR1 SGHRS and CDR2 YFSETQ. This receptor was identified in an adult with an advanced solid tumor such as melanoma, head and neck, liver or kidney cancer. The chain is built from TRBV5-1 and TRBJ1-4; TRBD1 aligns across 7 bases. The starting material was CD4+ or CD8+ T cells sorted from blood, obtained in a trial of the OX40 agonist ivuxolimab. CDR3 in DNA: TGCGCCAGCAGCTTGGCCCCGACAGGGAGCAGGACTAATGAAAAACTGTTTTTT. It codes for CASSLAPTGSRTNEKLFF.